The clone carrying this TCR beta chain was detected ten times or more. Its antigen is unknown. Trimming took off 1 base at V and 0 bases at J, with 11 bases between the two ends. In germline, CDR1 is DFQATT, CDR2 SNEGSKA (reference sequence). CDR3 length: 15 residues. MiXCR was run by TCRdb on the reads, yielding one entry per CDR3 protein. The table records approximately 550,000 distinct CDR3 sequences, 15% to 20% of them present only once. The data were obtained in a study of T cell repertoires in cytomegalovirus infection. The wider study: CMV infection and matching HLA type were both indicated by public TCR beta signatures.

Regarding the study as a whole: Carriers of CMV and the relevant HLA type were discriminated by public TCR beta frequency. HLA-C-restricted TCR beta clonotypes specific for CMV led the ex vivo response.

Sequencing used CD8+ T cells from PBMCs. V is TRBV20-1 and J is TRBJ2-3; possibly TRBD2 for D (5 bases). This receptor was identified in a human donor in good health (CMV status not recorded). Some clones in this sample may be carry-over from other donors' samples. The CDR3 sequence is CSARVYGVSTDTQYF. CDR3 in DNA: TGCAGTGCTAGAGTGTACGGGGTTAGCACAGATACGCAGTATTTT.